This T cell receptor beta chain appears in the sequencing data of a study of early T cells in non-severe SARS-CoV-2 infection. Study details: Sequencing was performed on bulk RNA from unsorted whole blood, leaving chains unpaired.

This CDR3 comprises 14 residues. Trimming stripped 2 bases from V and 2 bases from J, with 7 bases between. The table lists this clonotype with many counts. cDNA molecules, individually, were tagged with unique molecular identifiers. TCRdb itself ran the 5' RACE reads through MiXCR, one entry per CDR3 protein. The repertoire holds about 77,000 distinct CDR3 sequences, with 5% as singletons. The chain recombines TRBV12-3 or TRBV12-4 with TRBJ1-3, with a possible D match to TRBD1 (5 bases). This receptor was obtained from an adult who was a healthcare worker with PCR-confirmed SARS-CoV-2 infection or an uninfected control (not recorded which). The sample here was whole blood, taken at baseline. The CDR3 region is CASSLRGAGNTIYF. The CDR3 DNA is TGTGCCAGCAGTTTACGGGGGGCTGGAAACACCATATATTTT.